This TCR beta chain is from a study of blood T cell repertoires in COVID-19. Measured with immunoSEQ multiplex PCR; TCRdb has only the in-frame clones, and not every one. The sample holds approximately 410,000 clones, more than 80% seen once. The CDR3 has 14 residues. Germline V gene sequence: CDR1 MNHEY, CDR2 SVGAGI. V was trimmed by 5 bases and J by 0 bases, leaving 8 bases between them. The specimen sequenced was peripheral blood. This sequence was found in a woman aged 25-40 years with active or convalescent COVID-19. The rearrangement joins TRBV6-5 to TRBJ1-5; no clear D. This CDR3 is CASSLGYSNQPQHF. In DNA form, the CDR3 reads TGTGCCAGCAGTCTCGGTTATAGCAATCAGCCCCAGCATTTT.